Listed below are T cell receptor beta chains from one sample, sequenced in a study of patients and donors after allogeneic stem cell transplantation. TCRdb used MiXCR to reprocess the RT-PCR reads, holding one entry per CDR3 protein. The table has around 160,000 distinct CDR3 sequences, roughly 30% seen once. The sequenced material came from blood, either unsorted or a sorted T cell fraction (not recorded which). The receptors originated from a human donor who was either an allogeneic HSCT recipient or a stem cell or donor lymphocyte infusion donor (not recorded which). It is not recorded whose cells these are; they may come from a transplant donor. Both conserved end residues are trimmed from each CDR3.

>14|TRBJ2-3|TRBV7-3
ASSPKAGLAGDTQY
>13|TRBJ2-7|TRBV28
ASSRVTTEEYEQY
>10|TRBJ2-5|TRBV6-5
ASSKTGESQY
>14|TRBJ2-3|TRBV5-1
ASSLPIDPSTDTQY
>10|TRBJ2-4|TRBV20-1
SAKTGFDIQY
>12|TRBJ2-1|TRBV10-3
ATSTGTGDNEQF
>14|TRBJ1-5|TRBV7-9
ASSLAGGAYNQPQH
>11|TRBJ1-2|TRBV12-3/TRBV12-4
ASSLGGVHGYT
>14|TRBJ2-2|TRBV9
ASSVARTEYTGELF
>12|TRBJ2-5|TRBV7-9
ASSFEGGPETQY
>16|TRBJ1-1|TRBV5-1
ASSSAFTWDRGSAEAF
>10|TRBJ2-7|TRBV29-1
SVADRSYEQY
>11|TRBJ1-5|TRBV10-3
AIGDNSNQPQH
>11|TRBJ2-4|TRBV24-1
ATSDRAKNIQY
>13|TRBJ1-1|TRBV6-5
ASSYFGPSNTEAF
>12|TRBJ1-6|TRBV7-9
ASSSTGGKPPLH
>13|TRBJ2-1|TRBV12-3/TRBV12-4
ASTRGTSGYNEQF
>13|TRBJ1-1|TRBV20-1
SARPLGRMNTEAF
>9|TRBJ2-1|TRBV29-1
SVRGYNEQF
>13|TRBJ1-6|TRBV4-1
ASSRLQVYNSPLH
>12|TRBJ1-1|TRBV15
ATSRDLGSTEAF
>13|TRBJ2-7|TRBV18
ASSPSIGGSYEQY
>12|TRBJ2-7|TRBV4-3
ASSQLAGGYEQY
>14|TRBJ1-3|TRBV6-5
ASSQHRGHSGNTIY